This T cell receptor (beta chain) was identified during a study of T-cell memory formation after mild COVID-19. Notes on the study in general: Clones contracting over day 15 to 85 were CD4/CD8 balanced, with later expanders leaning CD4+.

TCRdb analysed the 5' RACE reads with MiXCR anew, one entry per CDR3 protein. The data contain 150,000 to 200,000 distinct CDR3 sequences, 16% of them singletons. This clonotype occurred a few times. The antigen remains undetermined. The germline V gene has CDR1 DFQATT and CDR2 SNEGSKA (reference sequence). The V and J ends lost 3 bases and 4 bases, in that order; junction bases with no gene match: 8. The CDR3 contains 14 residues. The sequenced material came from PBMCs or a T cell subset sorted from them (not recorded which). The receptor was derived from an adult woman who had mild COVID-19 (a few samples of this study predate the infection). Cell type and time point are not known. The chain carries TRBV20-1 and TRBJ2-7; 8 positions agree with TRBD2. CDR3 bases: TGCAGTGCTAGTGCTCCGGGGACTAGATACGAGCAGTACTTC. It codes for CSASAPGTRYEQYF.